This T cell receptor beta chain was captured in a study of OX40 agonist ivuxolimab in advanced cancers. The assay was immunoSEQ multiplex PCR, and TCRdb's table has in-frame clones only and misses some. This sample has tens of thousands of clones; roughly 85% occur once, and the top ten carry 1.5% to 2%. Sequenced here: CD4+ or CD8+ T cells sorted from blood, sampled in a trial of the OX40 agonist ivuxolimab. This receptor was obtained from an adult with an advanced solid tumor such as melanoma, head and neck, liver or kidney cancer.

In DNA form, the CDR3 reads TGCGCCAGCAGCAGCAACAGGGTTTCAACAGATACGCAGTATTTT. It codes for CASSSNRVSTDTQYF. The chain recombines TRBV5-1 with TRBJ2-3, with D possibly TRBD1 on 6 matching bases. The CDR3 consists of 15 residues. The V end lost 4 bases, the J end lost 3 bases, and 15 bases lay between the germline ends. The germline V gene has CDR1 SGHRS and CDR2 YFSETQ.